This TCR beta chain was observed in a study of T cells in Graves' hyperthyroidism and ophthalmopathy. RNA transcripts were the template for amplifying TCR beta CDR3 regions. The TCR CDR3 was amplified in a first-round RT-PCR using the HTBI primer set. TCRdb called the multiplex PCR reads again in MiXCR, with one record for every CDR3 protein. The profile shows roughly 400,000 distinct CDR3 sequences, more than 12% of them singletons. The cohort's ophthalmopathy patients, a group with duration under 3 months, had a Clinical Activity Score of at least 3 and a NOSPECS grade of at least 4. The CDR3 is 11 amino acids. Germline loops: CDR1 DFQATT, CDR2 SNEGSKA (reference sequence). This clonotype has ten or more counts. A read error may account for a junction end that differs from germline.

This rearrangement joins TRBV20-1 to TRBJ2-3; unclear D gene. The TCR was taken from a man aged 50 or older with Graves' ophthalmopathy. Specimen: blood. This CDR3 reads CTAWVTDTQYF. The CDR3 bases are TGCACTGCTTGGGTCACAGATACGCAGTATTTT.